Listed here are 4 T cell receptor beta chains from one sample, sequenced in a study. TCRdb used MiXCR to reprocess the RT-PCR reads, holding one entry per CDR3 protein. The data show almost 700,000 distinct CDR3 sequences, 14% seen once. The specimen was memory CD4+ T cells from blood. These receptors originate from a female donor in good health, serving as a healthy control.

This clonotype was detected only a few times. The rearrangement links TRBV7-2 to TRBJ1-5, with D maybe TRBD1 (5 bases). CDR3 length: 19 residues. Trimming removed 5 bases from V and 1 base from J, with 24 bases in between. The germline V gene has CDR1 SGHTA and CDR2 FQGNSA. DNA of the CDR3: TGTGCCAGCAGCCTCATGCAAAGGGGTGGCTTGGGAAGCAATCAGCCCCAGCATTTT. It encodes CASSLMQRGGLGSNQPQHF. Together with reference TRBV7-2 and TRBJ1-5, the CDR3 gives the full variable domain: GAGVSQSPSNKVTEKGKDVELRCDPISGHTALYWYRQSLGQGLEFLIYFQGNSAPDKSGLPSDRFSAERTGGSVSTLTIQRTQQEDSAVYLCASSLMQRGGLGSNQPQHFGDGTRLSIL.

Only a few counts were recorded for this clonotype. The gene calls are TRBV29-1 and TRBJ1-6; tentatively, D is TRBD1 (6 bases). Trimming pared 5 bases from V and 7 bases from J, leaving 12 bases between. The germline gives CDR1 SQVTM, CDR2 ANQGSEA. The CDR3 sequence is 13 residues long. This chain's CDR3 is CSVRVRGNSPLHF. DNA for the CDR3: TGCAGCGTTCGTGTCAGGGGAAATTCACCCCTCCACTTT.

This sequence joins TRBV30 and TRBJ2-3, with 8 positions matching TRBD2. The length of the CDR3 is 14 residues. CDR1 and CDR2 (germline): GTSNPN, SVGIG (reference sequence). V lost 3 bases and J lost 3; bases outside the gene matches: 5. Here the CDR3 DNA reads TGTGCCTGGAGAGGGCTAGCGGGTACAGATACGCAGTATTTT. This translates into CAWRGLAGTDTQYF.

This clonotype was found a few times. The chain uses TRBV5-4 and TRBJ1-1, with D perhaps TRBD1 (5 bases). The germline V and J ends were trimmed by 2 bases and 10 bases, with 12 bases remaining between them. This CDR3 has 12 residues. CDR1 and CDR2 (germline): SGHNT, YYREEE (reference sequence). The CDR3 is CASSFFSGPAFF. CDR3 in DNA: TGTGCCAGCAGCTTCTTTTCAGGGCCAGCTTTCTTT.